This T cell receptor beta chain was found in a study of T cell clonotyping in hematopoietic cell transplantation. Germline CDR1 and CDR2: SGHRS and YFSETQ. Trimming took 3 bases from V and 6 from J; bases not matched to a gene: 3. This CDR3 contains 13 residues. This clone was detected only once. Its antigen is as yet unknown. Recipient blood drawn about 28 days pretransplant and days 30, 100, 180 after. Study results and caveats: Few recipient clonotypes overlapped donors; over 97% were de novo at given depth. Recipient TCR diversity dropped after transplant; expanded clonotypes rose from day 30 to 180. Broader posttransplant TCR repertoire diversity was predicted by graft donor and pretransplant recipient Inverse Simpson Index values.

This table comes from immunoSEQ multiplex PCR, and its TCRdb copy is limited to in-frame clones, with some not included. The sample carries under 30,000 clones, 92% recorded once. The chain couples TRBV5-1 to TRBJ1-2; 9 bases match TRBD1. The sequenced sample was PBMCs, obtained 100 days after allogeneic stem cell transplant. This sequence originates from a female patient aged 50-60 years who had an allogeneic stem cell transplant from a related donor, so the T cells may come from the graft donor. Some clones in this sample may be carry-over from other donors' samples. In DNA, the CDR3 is TGCGCCAGCAGCTCTGACAGGGGGGATGGCTACACCTTC. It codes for CASSSDRGDGYTF. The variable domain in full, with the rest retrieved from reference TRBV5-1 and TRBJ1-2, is KAGVTQTPRYLIKTRGQQVTLSCSPISGHRSVSWYQQTPGQGLQFLFEYFSETQRNKGNFPGRFSGRQFSNSRSEMNVSTLELGDSALYLCASSSDRGDGYTFGSGTRLTVV.